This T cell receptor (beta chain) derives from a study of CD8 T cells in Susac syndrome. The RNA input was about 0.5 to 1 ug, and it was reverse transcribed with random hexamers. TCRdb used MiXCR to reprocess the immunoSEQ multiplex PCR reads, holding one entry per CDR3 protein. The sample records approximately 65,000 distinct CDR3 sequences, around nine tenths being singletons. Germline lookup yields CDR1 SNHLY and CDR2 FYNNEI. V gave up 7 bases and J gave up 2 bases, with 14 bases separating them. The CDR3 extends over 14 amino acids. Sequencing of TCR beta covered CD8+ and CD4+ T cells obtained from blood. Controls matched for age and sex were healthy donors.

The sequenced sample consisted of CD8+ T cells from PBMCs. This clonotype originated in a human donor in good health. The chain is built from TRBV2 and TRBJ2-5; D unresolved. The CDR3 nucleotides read TGTGCCAGCAAGGCGAACGGAGCTCAAGAGACCCAGTACTTC. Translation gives CASKANGAQETQYF.